The 15 T cell receptor beta chains presented below share a single source sample, sequenced in a study of blood T cell repertoires in COVID-19. Assay: immunoSEQ multiplex PCR; the TCRdb copy retains only in-frame clones and omits some. The table lists 190,000 or so clones, approximately 86% of them singletons. Sequences were obtained from PBMCs or T cells enriched from blood (not recorded which). All receptors come from a woman aged 25-40 years who had recovered from COVID-19.

The chain recombines TRBV11-3 with TRBJ2-5, with 9 bases fitting TRBD2. CDR3 length: 16 residues. The V gene end was trimmed by 1 base and the J gene end by 5 bases; junction bases not matched to a gene: 8. Germline values: CDR1 SGHNT, CDR2 YENEEA. CDR3 in amino acids: CASSLVGLAGKETQYF. The CDR3 DNA reads TGTGCCAGCAGCTTAGTAGGGCTAGCGGGAAAGGAGACCCAGTACTTC. The full variable domain, completed using reference TRBV11-3 and TRBJ2-5, is EAGVVQSPRYKIIEKKQPVAFWCNPISGHNTLYWYLQNLGQGPELLIRYENEEAVDDSQLPKDRFSAERLKGVDSTLKIQPAELGDSAVYLCASSLVGLAGKETQYFGPGTRLLVL.

The CDR3 spells CASSRGLATIQETQYF. The CDR3 nucleotides are TGCGCCAGCAGCAGAGGACTAGCGACGATCCAAGAGACCCAGTACTTC. This chain joins TRBV5-1 and TRBJ2-5; TRBD2 matches 9 bases. The germline V gene has CDR1 SGHRS and CDR2 YFSETQ. V was clipped by 4 bases and J by 1 base; unmatched bases: 8. The CDR3 extends over 16 amino acids.

This chain joins TRBV19 and TRBJ2-7; the match to TRBD1 covers 10 bases. Germline CDR1 is LNHDA and CDR2 is SQIVND (reference sequence). The CDR3 has 15 amino acids. J was trimmed by 4 bases and V by 7 bases; bases with no gene match: 10. The CDR3 loop is CASTTSGTGVYEQYF. The CDR3 nucleotides are TGTGCCAGTACCACCTCCGGGACAGGGGTGTACGAGCAGTACTTC.

The chain combines TRBV12-3 or TRBV12-4 with TRBJ2-2; D is perhaps TRBD2 (5 bases). Trimming shortened V by 5 bases and J by 2 bases, and 6 bases separated the two germline ends. The CDR3 extends over 13 amino acids. CDR3 DNA sequence: TGTGCCAGCAGTAGACTAAACACCGGGGAGCTGTTTTTT. Translation: CASSRLNTGELFF.

This clone has just one count. The rearrangement uses TRBV7-3 and TRBJ1-1; TRBD1 might be the D (5 bases). Germline V gene data show CDR1 as SGHTA and CDR2 as FQGTGA. The CDR3 length is 16 residues. The V and J ends lost 5 bases and 1 base respectively, with 17 bases between them. The CDR3 sequence is CASSQGNGRKNTEAFF. The CDR3 region has the DNA TGTGCCAGCAGCCAGGGTAATGGGCGGAAGAACACTGAAGCTTTCTTT.

This chain uses TRBV3-1 (or the pseudogene TRBV3-2) with TRBJ1-4; no definite D call. The length of the CDR3 is 13 residues. Germline V gene lookup returns CDR1 LGHDT and CDR2 YNNKEL (reference sequence). Trimming took off 1 base at V and 8 bases at J, with 8 bases between the two ends. This CDR3 reads CASSQAVREKLFF. The DNA for the CDR3 is TGTGCCAGCAGCCAAGCTGTCCGGGAAAAACTGTTTTTT.

J is TRBJ2-1 and V is TRBV6-2 or TRBV6-3, with D unclear. Germline values: CDR1 MNHEY, CDR2 SVGEGT. V was pared by 0 bases and J by 0 bases, with 12 bases between. The CDR3 consists of 17 residues. The CDR3 loop reads CASSYSMRQPSYNEQFF. The DNA for the CDR3 is TGTGCCAGCAGTTACTCTATGCGGCAGCCCTCCTACAATGAGCAGTTCTTC.

V and J are TRBV19 and TRBJ1-2; perhaps TRBD1 as D (5 bases). Trimming shortened V by 5 bases and J by 8 bases, and 18 bases separated the two germline ends. The CDR3 extends over 14 amino acids. The germline CDR1 and CDR2 sequences are LNHDA and SQIVND (reference sequence). CDR3 sequence reads: CASSAGNFKGGYTF. The DNA for the CDR3 is TGTGCCAGTAGTGCGGGAAACTTTAAGGGGGGCTACACCTTC.

The chain links TRBV11-2 to TRBJ1-2; a possible D gene is TRBD1 (5 bases). This CDR3 has 17 amino acids. Trimming removed 5 bases at V and 0 bases at J, with 19 bases between. Per germline, CDR1 SGHAT and CDR2 FQNNGV. The CDR3 DNA is TGTGCCAGCAGCCCGCCCGGAGGGGTGAGAGCTAACTATGGCTACACCTTC. Its protein is CASSPPGGVRANYGYTF.

The chain carries TRBV3-1 (or the pseudogene TRBV3-2) and TRBJ1-6; D not certain. The V end lost 1 base, the J end lost 6 bases, and 10 bases lay between the germline ends. The V gene's germline CDR1 is LGHDT and CDR2 YNNKEL (reference sequence). This CDR3 region has 15 residues. CDR3 loop: CASSQGGERNSPLHF. CDR3 bases: TGTGCCAGCAGCCAAGGCGGGGAGCGTAATTCACCCCTCCACTTT.

This clone appeared once. The chain couples TRBV10-2 to TRBJ2-7; 14 bases agree with TRBD2. The J segment lost 6 bases and the V segment lost 7 bases, leaving 5 bases of the junction unmatched. Germline CDR1 and CDR2: WSHSY and SAAADI. The CDR3 is made up of 14 amino acids. Written as DNA, the CDR3 is TGCGCCAGCACCCCTGGGACTAGCGGGAGCGAGCAGTACTTC. Translation: CASTPGTSGSEQYF.

This chain connects TRBV24-1 to TRBJ2-1, with 7 bases fitting TRBD2. Per germline, CDR1 KGHDR and CDR2 SFDVKD. Trimming cost V 4 bases and J 7 bases; bases outside gene matches: 18. This CDR3 contains 18 residues. In DNA form, the CDR3 reads TGTGCCACCAGTGACTCCGTTGGTGCGGGAGCTATAGTGAATGAGCAGTTCTTC. Its translation: CATSDSVGAGAIVNEQFF.

V gene TRBV7-2 combines with J gene TRBJ1-1; 7 nucleotides line up with TRBD1. CDR3 length equals 14 residues. Germline V lookup: CDR1 SGHTA, CDR2 FQGNSA. V lost 5 bases, J lost 6 bases, and 9 bases stayed unmatched. The CDR3 here is CASSAHRGGAEAFF. The CDR3 bases are TGTGCCAGCAGCGCCCACAGGGGAGGCGCTGAAGCTTTCTTT.

The chain links TRBV19 to TRBJ1-3; 9 nucleotides match TRBD1. The V segment lost 4 bases and the J segment 4 bases; nucleotides outside the gene matches: 8. CDR1 and CDR2 (germline): LNHDA, SQIVND (reference sequence). The CDR3 is 16 residues long. The CDR3 DNA reads TGTGCCAGTAGTAGCGCCGGGACAGGGTCCGGAAACACCATATATTTT. This gives the protein CASSSAGTGSGNTIYF.

There are a few counts of this clone. This rearrangement joins TRBV4-1 to TRBJ2-7, with 7 positions matching TRBD2. V dropped 1 base and J dropped 4; count of bases not matched to a gene: 13. From germline, CDR1 is MGHRA and CDR2 YSYEKL. CDR3 size: 17 residues. CDR3 region: CASSQVFLAAGKYEQYF. For the CDR3, the DNA is TGCGCCAGCAGCCAAGTTTTCTTGGCAGCGGGAAAGTACGAGCAGTACTTC.